This T cell receptor beta chain was recovered during a study of T cell repertoires in cytomegalovirus infection. About the study: Public TCR beta signatures marked donors with CMV infection and the matching HLA. Findings of the study overall: Carriers of CMV and the relevant HLA type were discriminated by public TCR beta frequency.

From germline, CDR1 is MNHNY and CDR2 SVGAGI (reference sequence). The CDR3 covers 16 residues. Trimming took 2 bases from V and 8 from J; bases not matched to a gene: 9. In its sample, this clonotype was seen a few times. The antigen is not known. TCRdb re-analysed the reads in MiXCR, keeping a single row per CDR3 protein. The sample has 150,000 or so distinct CDR3 sequences; about 31% are singletons. Sequencing used CD8+ T cells from cultured PBMCs, obtained from culture after CMV antigen stimulation. The V gene is TRBV6-6, the J gene TRBJ2-1; 10 bases are a match to TRBD1. The receptor was isolated from a human donor in good health (CMV status not recorded). Some clones in this sample may be carry-over from other donors' samples. The chain's CDR3 is CASSYPRDRGGYEQFF. The CDR3 DNA is TGTGCCAGCAGTTACCCCCGGGACAGGGGTGGGTATGAGCAGTTCTTC.